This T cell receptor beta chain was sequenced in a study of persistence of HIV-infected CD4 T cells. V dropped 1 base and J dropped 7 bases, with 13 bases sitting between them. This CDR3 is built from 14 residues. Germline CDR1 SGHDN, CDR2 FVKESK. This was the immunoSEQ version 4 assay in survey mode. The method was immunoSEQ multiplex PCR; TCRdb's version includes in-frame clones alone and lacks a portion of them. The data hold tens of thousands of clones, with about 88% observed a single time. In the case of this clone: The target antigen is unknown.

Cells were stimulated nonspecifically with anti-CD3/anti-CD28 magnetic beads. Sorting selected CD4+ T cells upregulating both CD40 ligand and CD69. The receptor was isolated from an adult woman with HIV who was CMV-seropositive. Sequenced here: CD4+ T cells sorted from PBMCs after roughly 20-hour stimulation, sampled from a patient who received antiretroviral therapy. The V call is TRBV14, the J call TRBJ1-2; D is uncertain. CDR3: CASSQAVTAGGYTF. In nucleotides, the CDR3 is TGTGCCAGCAGCCAAGCCGTGACGGCCGGTGGCTACACCTTC.